Detailed here is one T cell receptor (beta chain). This record belongs to a study of blood T cell repertoires in COVID-19. Original methodology: Reference gene primers were amplified, and this amplification served to estimate nucleated cell counts. Data came from immunoSEQ multiplex PCR; TCRdb stores just in-frame clones and leaves some out. V, J and clone size derive from that table, while D and trimming were established from the DNA sequence. The data show about 140,000 clones, more than 70% seen once. This CDR3 region has 16 residues. The germline V gene has CDR1 SGHRS and CDR2 YFSETQ. J gave up 1 base and V 1 base, and 2 bases lay outside the gene matches.

The V call is TRBV5-1, the J call TRBJ2-2, with TRBD2 matching 9 bases. The receptor's source is a man over 45 with active or convalescent COVID-19. Sequenced input: peripheral blood. The CDR3 DNA reads as TGCGCCAGCAGCTTGACAGCGGGAGGGAACACCGGGGAGCTGTTTTTT. It specifies CASSLTAGGNTGELFF.